These 25 T cell receptor beta chains were sequenced from one sample in a study of immune characterization of retroperitoneal liposarcoma. TCRdb re-derived calls from the PCR reads in MiXCR, one entry per CDR3 protein. This table holds 1,000 to 1,500 distinct CDR3 sequences, 40% to 55% found once. Sequences were obtained from tumor tissue. These receptors originate from a male donor with retroperitoneal liposarcoma.

The chain uses TRBV6-1 and TRBJ2-1; D remains unclear. The end of the DNA is better explained by TRBJ2-7, so the J call may be wrong. Germline-derived CDR1 and CDR2 are MNHNS and SASEGT. This CDR3 has 14 amino acids. As DNA, the CDR3 is TGTGCCAGCAGTCCACGGAGTCCACCCTACGAGCAGTACTTC. It is translated as CASSPRSPPYEQYF.

The rearrangement uses TRBV11-3 and TRBJ2-1; 9 nucleotides line up with TRBD2. V dropped 2 bases and J dropped 3; count of bases not matched to a gene: 14. This CDR3 contains 19 residues. Germline CDR1 and CDR2: SGHNT and YENEEA. The CDR3 DNA reads TGTGCCAGCAGCTTACGTCGTTCTAGCGGGAATAGGGTCTACAATGAGCAGTTCTTC. Residues: CASSLRRSSGNRVYNEQFF. The variable domain in full, completed from reference TRBV11-3 and TRBJ2-1, reads EAGVVQSPRYKIIEKKQPVAFWCNPISGHNTLYWYLQNLGQGPELLIRYENEEAVDDSQLPKDRFSAERLKGVDSTLKIQPAELGDSAVYLCASSLRRSSGNRVYNEQFFGPGTRLTVL.

The gene calls are TRBV6-1 and TRBJ2-1; D may be TRBD1 or TRBD2 (5 bases each). This CDR3 spans 14 amino acids. Trimming shortened V by 2 bases and J by 2 bases, and 7 bases separated the two germline ends. CDR1 is MNHNS and CDR2 is SASEGT in the germline V gene. CDR3 residues: CASSERGAYNEQFF. DNA for the CDR3: TGTGCCAGCAGTGAAAGGGGAGCCTACAATGAGCAGTTCTTC.

This clonotype counts as medium-sized. V usage is TRBV7-2 and J usage is TRBJ2-1; TRBD2 agrees at 15 bases. The J call could be wrong; TRBJ2-7 is a better fit for the DNA end. The CDR3 covers 16 residues. Germline CDR1 reads SGHTA; CDR2 reads FQGNSA. CDR3 nucleotides: TGTGCCAGCAGCCCCGGGACTAGCGGGAGGATCCACGAGCAGTACTTC. This gives the protein CASSPGTSGRIHEQYF.

J is TRBJ2-1 and V is TRBV6-1, with D maybe TRBD1 (6 bases). The J call may be faulty, since TRBJ2-5 better matches the DNA end. Germline loops: CDR1 MNHNS, CDR2 SASEGT. The CDR3 runs to 13 residues. CDR3 DNA sequence: TGTGCCAGCACTCACCGGGACAAAGAGACCCAGTACTTC. Amino acid sequence: CASTHRDKETQYF.

V gene TRBV6-6 combines with J gene TRBJ2-1; D not resolved. Germline V lookup: CDR1 MNHNY, CDR2 SVGAGI (reference sequence). This CDR3 is 14 amino acids long. V was trimmed by 0 bases and J by 13 bases, leaving 16 bases between them. The CDR3 loop reads CASSYSMIGETQFF. CDR3 DNA sequence: TGTGCCAGCAGTTACTCGATGATAGGAGAGACCCAGTTCTTC.

This clonotype was seen a few times. This chain joins TRBV6-5 and TRBJ2-1; 13 bases are a match to TRBD2. Per the germline V gene, CDR1 is MNHEY and CDR2 is SVGAGI. The CDR3 is 17 amino acids. With V trimmed by 8 bases and J by 10 bases, 17 bases remained unmatched. The CDR3 is CASRAGTSGARREEQFF. CDR3 coding DNA: TGTGCCAGCCGGGCCGGGACTAGCGGGGCCAGGAGGGAGGAGCAGTTCTTC.

This chain uses TRBV6-1 with TRBJ1-1; D uncertain. Trimming removed 6 bases from V and 4 bases from J, with 15 bases in between. The CDR3 runs to 14 residues. The germline gives CDR1 MNHNS, CDR2 SASEGT. This CDR3 reads CASRQNSFGTEAFF. The CDR3, as DNA: TGTGCCAGCAGACAGAACAGCTTTGGCACTGAAGCTTTCTTT.

The V and J genes are TRBV27 and TRBJ2-5; the D gene could be TRBD1 or TRBD2 (5 bases each). V was cut by 4 bases and J by 11 bases, with 26 bases left in between. The CDR3 sequence is 16 residues long. Germline V gene lookup returns CDR1 MNHEY and CDR2 SMNVEV (reference sequence). The DNA of the CDR3 is TGTGCCAGCAGTTCCTACCTCCGCGGACAAGTGGGGGAGCAGTACTTC. It is translated as CASSSYLRGQVGEQYF.

This clonotype was seen only once. CDR3 in DNA: TGTGCCAGCAGTCTAAGCCCAGATACGCAGTATTTT. Residues: CASSLSPDTQYF. The chain has TRBV27 and TRBJ2-3; D unresolved. This CDR3 spans 12 amino acids. V was trimmed by 5 bases and J by 4 bases, leaving 7 bases between them. CDR1 is MNHEY and CDR2 is SMNVEV in the germline V gene (reference sequence).

In its sample, this clonotype ranks as large. This sequence joins TRBV12-3 or TRBV12-4 and TRBJ2-1, with D tentatively TRBD2 (6 bases). V was trimmed by 6 bases and J by 2 bases, leaving 17 bases between them. CDR3 length: 16 residues. This CDR3 is CASSHQSSGTYNEQFF. The CDR3 nucleotides are TGTGCCAGCAGCCATCAGAGTAGCGGAACCTACAATGAGCAGTTCTTC.

Judged by abundance, this clonotype is medium-sized. The chain has TRBV6-1 and TRBJ1-1; D is ambiguous. The ends were cut back, 6 bases at V and 4 bases at J, with 9 bases in the middle. CDR3 length: 12 amino acids. Per germline, CDR1 MNHNS and CDR2 SASEGT. The chain's CDR3 is CASRGMGTEAFF. The CDR3 nucleotides read TGTGCCAGCAGGGGGATGGGCACTGAAGCTTTCTTT.

This clonotype showed up just once. This rearrangement joins TRBV11-3 to TRBJ2-1, with TRBD1 matching over 9 bases. The germline V gene has CDR1 SGHNT and CDR2 YENEEA. The length of the CDR3 is 13 residues. After removal of 5 bases from V and 10 bases from J, the junction contained 6 bases not matched to a gene. The CDR3 here is CASSQGQGGEQFF. The CDR3 region has the DNA TGTGCCAGCAGCCAGGGACAGGGAGGCGAGCAGTTCTTC.

This chain connects TRBV12-3 or TRBV12-4 to TRBJ1-2; D possibly corresponds to TRBD1 (5 bases). V lost 6 bases to trimming and J lost 2 bases, with 19 bases between them. This CDR3 has 16 residues. The CDR3 loop is CASRGTIGRENYGYTF. The CDR3, as DNA: TGTGCCAGCAGGGGGACGATAGGACGTGAAAACTATGGCTACACCTTC.

The chain recombines TRBV6-1 with TRBJ2-1, with 7 bases fitting TRBD1. Near its end, the DNA agrees better with TRBJ2-7, so the J call may be wrong. The CDR3 is 14 residues long. The germline CDR1 and CDR2 sequences are MNHNS and SASEGT. As DNA, the CDR3 is TGTGCCAGCACCCCCACAGGGGACCCCTACGAGCAGTACTTC. It codes for CASTPTGDPYEQYF.

The CDR3 protein is CATSALEPGELFF. CDR3 nucleotides: TGTGCCACCAGCGCCCTAGAACCCGGGGAGCTGTTTTTT. The chain carries TRBV24-1 and TRBJ2-2; D remains unclear. This CDR3 comprises 13 residues. Germline-derived CDR1 and CDR2 are KGHDR and SFDVKD. The germline V and J ends were trimmed by 7 bases and 6 bases, with 11 bases remaining between them.

This clonotype showed up just a few times. V usage is TRBV10-1 and J usage is TRBJ2-1, with 10 positions matching TRBD1. The length of the CDR3 is 15 residues. The V gene end was trimmed by 3 bases and the J gene end by 6 bases; junction bases not matched to a gene: 5. Germline V gene sequence: CDR1 WNHNN, CDR2 SYGVQD (reference sequence). The CDR3 reads CASSDPGQGGNEQFF. The DNA of the CDR3 is TGCGCCAGCAGTGACCCCGGACAGGGGGGCAATGAGCAGTTCTTC.

The chain employs TRBV12-3 or TRBV12-4 and TRBJ2-7, with TRBD1 identical over 8 bases. The better agreement between TRBJ2-5 and the DNA end casts doubt on the J call. The CDR3 extends over 15 amino acids. The CDR3 loop is CASSLGQGIQETQYF. The CDR3 DNA follows: TGTGCCAGCAGTTTAGGACAGGGGATTCAAGAGACCCAGTACTTC.

The rearrangement joins TRBV7-8 to TRBJ2-4, with 8 bases lining up with TRBD2. The J segment lost 13 bases and the V segment lost 2 bases, leaving 13 bases of the junction unmatched. This CDR3 has 15 amino acids. Germline assignment: CDR1 SGHVS and CDR2 FQNEAQ. The CDR3 DNA follows: TGTGCCAGCAGCTTAAGCGTGGAAACGGGGGGGGTCCAGTACTTC. Its protein product is CASSLSVETGGVQYF.

This clonotype came up a few times. V is TRBV27 and J is TRBJ2-1, with 7 bases identical to TRBD2. The V gene's germline CDR1 is MNHEY and CDR2 SMNVEV (reference sequence). The trim removed 1 base at V and 7 bases at J, leaving 10 bases unmatched. This CDR3 is built from 16 residues. The chain's CDR3 is CASSLFAGGGGNEQFF. For the CDR3, the DNA is TGTGCCAGCAGTTTATTTGCGGGCGGGGGAGGTAATGAGCAGTTCTTC.

V usage is TRBV6-1 and J usage is TRBJ2-1; D may be TRBD2 (6 bases). V was pared by 7 bases and J by 10 bases, with 11 bases between. Germline values: CDR1 MNHNS, CDR2 SASEGT. The CDR3 runs 11 residues. CDR3 bases: TGTGCCAGCACCTCGGCGGGGGAGCAGTTCTTC. It codes for CASTSAGEQFF.

The chain carries TRBV20-1 and TRBJ1-2; D not certain. The CDR3 runs 13 residues. Trimming pared 0 bases from V and 8 bases from J, leaving 13 bases between. Germline V gene lookup returns CDR1 DFQATT and CDR2 SNEGSKA (reference sequence). CDR3: CSARESGREGYTF. Written as DNA, the CDR3 is TGCAGTGCTAGAGAGTCCGGGAGGGAGGGCTACACCTTC.

The chain carries TRBV6-1 and TRBJ2-5, with D possibly matching TRBD2 (6 bases). With 4 bases removed from V and 5 bases from J, the gap between germline ends came to 17 bases. Germline V gene sequence: CDR1 MNHNS, CDR2 SASEGT. This CDR3 contains 15 residues. The CDR3 coding sequence is TGTGCCAGCAGTGCCTGGGCGGGACTCCGGGAGACCCAGTACTTC. Protein product: CASSAWAGLRETQYF.

This clonotype showed up just a few times. The rearrangement uses TRBV6-1 and TRBJ2-1, with no clear D. The J call may be mistaken, given a closer DNA end match to TRBJ2-7. The germline V gene encodes CDR1 MNHNS and CDR2 SASEGT. This CDR3 is built from 11 residues. CDR3 amino acids: CASSTWGEQYF. In DNA form, the CDR3 reads TGTGCCAGCAGCACATGGGGCGAGCAGTACTTC.

This clonotype showed up just a few times. The chain joins TRBV7-2 to TRBJ2-5, with no clear D. The CDR3 runs 14 residues. Trimming took 1 base from V and 0 from J, leaving 6 bases between them. Germline CDR1 is SGHTA and CDR2 is FQGNSA. CDR3 sequence (DNA): TGTGCCAGCAGCTTAGTTGACTACCAAGAGACCCAGTACTTC. Amino acids: CASSLVDYQETQYF.